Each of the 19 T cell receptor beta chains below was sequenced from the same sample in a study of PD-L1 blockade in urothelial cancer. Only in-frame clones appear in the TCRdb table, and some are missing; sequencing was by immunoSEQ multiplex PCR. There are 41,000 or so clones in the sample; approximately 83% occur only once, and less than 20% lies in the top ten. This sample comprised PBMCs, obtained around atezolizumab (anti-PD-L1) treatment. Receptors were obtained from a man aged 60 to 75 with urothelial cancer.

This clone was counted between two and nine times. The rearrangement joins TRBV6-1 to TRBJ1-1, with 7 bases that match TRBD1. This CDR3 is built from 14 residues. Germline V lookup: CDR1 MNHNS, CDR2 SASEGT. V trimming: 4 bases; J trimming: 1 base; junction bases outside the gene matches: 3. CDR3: CASSAGTANTEAFF. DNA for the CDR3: TGTGCCAGCAGTGCCGGGACAGCGAACACTGAAGCTTTCTTT.

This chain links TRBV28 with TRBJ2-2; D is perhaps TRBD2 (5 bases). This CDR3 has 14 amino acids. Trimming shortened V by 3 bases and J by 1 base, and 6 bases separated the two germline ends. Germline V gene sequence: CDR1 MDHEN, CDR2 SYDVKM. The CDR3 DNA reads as TGTGCCAGCAGTTTTCGGGGGAACACCGGGGAGCTGTTTTTT. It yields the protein CASSFRGNTGELFF.

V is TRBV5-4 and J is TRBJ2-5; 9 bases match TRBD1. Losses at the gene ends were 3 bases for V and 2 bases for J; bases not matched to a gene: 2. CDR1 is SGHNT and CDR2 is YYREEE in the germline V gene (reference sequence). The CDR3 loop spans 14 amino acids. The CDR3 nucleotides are TGTGCCAGCAGCTACGACAGGGGGCAAGAGACCCAGTACTTC. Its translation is CASSYDRGQETQYF.

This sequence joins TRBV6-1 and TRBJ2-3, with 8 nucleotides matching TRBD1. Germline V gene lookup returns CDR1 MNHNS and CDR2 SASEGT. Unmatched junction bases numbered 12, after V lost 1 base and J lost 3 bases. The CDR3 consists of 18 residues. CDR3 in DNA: TGTGCCAGCAGTGAAGGGGGAATGGGGACAGGCCCAACAGATACGCAGTATTTT. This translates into CASSEGGMGTGPTDTQYF.

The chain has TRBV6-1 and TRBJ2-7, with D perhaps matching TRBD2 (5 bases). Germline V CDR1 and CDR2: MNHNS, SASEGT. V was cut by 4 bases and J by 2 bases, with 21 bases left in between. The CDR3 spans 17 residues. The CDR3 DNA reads TGTGCCAGCAGTGGGCTGATTGTACGGGAACCGGCCTACGAGCAGTACTTC. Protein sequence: CASSGLIVREPAYEQYF.

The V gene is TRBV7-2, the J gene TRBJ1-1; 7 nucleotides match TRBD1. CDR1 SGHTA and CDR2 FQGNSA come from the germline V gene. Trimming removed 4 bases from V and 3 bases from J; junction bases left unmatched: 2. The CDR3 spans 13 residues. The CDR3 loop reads CASSSQGDTEAFF. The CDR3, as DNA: TGTGCCAGCAGCTCGCAGGGGGACACTGAAGCTTTCTTT.

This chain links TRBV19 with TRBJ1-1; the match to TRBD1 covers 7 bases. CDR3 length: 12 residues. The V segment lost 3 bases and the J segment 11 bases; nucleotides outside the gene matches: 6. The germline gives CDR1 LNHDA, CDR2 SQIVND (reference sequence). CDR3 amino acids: CASSMGDSVAFF. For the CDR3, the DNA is TGTGCCAGTAGTATGGGGGACAGTGTCGCTTTCTTT. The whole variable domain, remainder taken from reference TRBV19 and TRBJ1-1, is DGGITQSPKYLFRKEGQNVTLSCEQNLNHDAMYWYRQDPGQGLRLIYYSQIVNDFQKGDIAEGYSVSREKKESFPLTVTSAQKNPTAFYLCASSMGDSVAFFGQGTRLTVV.

CDR3 in amino acids: CASSQDASGGTYSYEQYF. The CDR3 DNA is TGTGCCAGCAGCCAAGATGCTAGCGGGGGGACCTACTCCTACGAGCAGTACTTC. V gene TRBV4-2 combines with J gene TRBJ2-7; 11 positions match TRBD2. CDR3 length: 18 residues. Germline V gene data show CDR1 as LGHNA and CDR2 as YNFKEQ. Trimming cost V 0 bases and J 0 bases; bases outside gene matches: 7.

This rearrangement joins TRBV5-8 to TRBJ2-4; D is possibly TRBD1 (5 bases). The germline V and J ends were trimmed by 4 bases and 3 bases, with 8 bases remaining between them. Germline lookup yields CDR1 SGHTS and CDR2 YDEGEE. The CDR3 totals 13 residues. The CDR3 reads CASSKDSKNIQYF. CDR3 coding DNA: TGTGCCAGCAGCAAAGACAGCAAAAACATTCAGTACTTC.

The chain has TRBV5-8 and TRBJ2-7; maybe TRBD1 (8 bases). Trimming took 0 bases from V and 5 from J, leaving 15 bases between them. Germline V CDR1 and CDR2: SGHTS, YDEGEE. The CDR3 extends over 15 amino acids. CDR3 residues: CASSLERDRWHEQYF. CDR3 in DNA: TGTGCCAGCAGCTTGGAGCGGGACAGGTGGCACGAGCAGTACTTC.

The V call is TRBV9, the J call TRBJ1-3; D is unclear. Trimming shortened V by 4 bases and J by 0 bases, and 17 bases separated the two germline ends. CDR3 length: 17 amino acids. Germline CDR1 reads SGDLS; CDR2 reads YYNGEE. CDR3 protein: CASSSRPGGSSGNTIYF. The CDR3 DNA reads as TGTGCCAGCAGCTCACGTCCCGGAGGGAGCTCTGGAAACACCATATATTTT.

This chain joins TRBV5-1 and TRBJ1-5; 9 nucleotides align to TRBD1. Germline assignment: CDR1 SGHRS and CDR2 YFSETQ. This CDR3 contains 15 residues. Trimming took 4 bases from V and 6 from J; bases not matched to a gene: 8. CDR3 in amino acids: CASSPRTGEGQPQHF. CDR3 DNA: TGCGCCAGCAGCCCCAGGACAGGGGAGGGTCAGCCCCAGCATTTT.

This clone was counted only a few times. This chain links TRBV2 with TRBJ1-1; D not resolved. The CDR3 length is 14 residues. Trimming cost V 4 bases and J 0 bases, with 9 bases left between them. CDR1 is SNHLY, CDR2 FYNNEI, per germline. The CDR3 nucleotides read TGTGCCAGCAGTGTAGAGAACCTGAACACTGAAGCTTTCTTT. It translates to CASSVENLNTEAFF.

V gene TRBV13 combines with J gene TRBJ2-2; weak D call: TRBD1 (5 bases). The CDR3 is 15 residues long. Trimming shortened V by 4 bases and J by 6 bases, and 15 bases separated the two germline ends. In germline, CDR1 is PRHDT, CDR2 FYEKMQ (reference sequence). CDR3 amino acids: CASSSWGGRAGELFF. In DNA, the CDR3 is TGTGCCAGCAGCTCTTGGGGCGGCCGAGCCGGGGAGCTGTTTTTT.

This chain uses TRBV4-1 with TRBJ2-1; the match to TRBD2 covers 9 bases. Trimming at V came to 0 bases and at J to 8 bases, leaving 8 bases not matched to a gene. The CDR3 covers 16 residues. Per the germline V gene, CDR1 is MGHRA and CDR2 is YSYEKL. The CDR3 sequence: CASSQDLSGGSYEQFF. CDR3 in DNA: TGCGCCAGCAGCCAAGATCTTAGCGGGGGTAGCTATGAGCAGTTCTTC.

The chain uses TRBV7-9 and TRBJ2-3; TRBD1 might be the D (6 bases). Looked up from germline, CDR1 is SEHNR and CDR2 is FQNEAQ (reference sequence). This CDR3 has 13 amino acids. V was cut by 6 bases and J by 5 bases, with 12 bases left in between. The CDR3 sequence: CASSALGGDTQYF. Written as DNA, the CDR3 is TGTGCCAGCAGTGCCCTAGGGGGAGATACGCAGTATTTT.

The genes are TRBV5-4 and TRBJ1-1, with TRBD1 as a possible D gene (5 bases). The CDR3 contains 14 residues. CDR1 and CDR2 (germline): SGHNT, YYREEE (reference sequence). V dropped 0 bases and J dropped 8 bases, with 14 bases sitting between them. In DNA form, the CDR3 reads TGTGCCAGCAGCTTGGTGGGGGGGGGTAGGGAAGCTTTCTTT. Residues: CASSLVGGGREAFF.

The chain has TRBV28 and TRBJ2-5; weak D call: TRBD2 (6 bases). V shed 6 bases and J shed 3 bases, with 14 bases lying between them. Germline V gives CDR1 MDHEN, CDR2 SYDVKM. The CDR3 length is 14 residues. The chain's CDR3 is CASRRSGTEETQYF. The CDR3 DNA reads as TGTGCCAGCAGGCGGTCCGGGACTGAAGAGACCCAGTACTTC.

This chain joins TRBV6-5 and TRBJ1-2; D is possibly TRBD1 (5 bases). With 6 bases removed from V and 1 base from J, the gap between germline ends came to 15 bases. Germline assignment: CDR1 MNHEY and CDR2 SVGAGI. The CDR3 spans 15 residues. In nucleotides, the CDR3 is TGTGCCAGCAGGTATCACAACAGGAATAACTATGGCTACACCTTC. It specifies CASRYHNRNNYGYTF.